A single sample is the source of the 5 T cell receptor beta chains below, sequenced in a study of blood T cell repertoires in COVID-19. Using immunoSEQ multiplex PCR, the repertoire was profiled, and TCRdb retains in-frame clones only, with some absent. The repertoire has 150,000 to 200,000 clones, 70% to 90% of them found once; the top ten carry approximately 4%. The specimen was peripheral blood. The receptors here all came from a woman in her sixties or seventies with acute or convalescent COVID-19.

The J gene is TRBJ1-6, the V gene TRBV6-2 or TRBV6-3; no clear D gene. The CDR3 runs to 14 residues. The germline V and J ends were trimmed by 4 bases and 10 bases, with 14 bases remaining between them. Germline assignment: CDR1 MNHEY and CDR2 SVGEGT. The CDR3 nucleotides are TGTGCCAGCAGTTCGGCGGTTGGGAGCTCACCCCTCCACTTT. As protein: CASSSAVGSSPLHF.

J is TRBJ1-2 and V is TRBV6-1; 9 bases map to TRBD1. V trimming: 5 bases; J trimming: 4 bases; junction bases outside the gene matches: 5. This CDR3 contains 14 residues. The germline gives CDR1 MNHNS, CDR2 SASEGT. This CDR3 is CASSLQGAGYGYTF. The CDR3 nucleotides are TGTGCCAGCAGTTTACAGGGGGCCGGCTATGGCTACACCTTC.

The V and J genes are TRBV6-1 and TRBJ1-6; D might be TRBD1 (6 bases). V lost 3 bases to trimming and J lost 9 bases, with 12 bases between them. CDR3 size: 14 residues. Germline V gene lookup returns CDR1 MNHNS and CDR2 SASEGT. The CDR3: CASSEWQGFSPLHF. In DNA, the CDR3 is TGTGCCAGCAGTGAGTGGCAGGGGTTTTCACCCCTCCACTTT.

CDR3 nucleotides: TGTGCCAGCAGCCAAGGGGACAGGGTGTCGGCTTTCTTT. The encoded protein is CASSQGDRVSAFF. This chain connects TRBV4-2 to TRBJ1-1; 9 bases agree with TRBD1. The germline V gene encodes CDR1 LGHNA and CDR2 YNFKEQ. The trim removed 1 base at V and 11 bases at J, leaving 5 bases unmatched. The CDR3 is made up of 13 amino acids.

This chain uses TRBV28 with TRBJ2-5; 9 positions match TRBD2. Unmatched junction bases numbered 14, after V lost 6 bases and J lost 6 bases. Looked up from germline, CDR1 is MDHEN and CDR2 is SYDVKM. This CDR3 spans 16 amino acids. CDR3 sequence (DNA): TGTGCCAGCAGCGCTCCTGGGGCGGGAGGGCCGAAGACCCAGTACTTC. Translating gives CASSAPGAGGPKTQYF.